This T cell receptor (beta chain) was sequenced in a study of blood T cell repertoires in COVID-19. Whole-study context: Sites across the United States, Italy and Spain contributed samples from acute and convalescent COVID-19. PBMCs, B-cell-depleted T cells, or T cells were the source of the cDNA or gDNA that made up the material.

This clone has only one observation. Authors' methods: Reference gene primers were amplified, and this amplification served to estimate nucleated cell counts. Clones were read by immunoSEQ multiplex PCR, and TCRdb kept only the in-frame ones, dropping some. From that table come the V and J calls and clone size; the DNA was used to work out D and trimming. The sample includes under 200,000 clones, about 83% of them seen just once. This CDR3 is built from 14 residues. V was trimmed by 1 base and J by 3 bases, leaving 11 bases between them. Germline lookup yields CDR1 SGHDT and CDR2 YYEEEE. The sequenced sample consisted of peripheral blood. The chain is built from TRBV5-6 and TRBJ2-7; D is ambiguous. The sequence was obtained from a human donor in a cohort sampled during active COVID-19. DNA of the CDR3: TGTGCCAGCAGCTTGAATCGCCTAATCTACGAGCAGTACTTC. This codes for CASSLNRLIYEQYF.